Shown below are 14 T cell receptor beta chains from a single sample sequenced in a study of shared clonotypes between healthy human individuals. Sequenced by immunoSEQ multiplex PCR; TCRdb stores in-frame clones only, minus some. The table includes 550,000 to 800,000 clones, less than 85% detected once. Sequenced material: memory CD4+ T cells sorted from blood. Indicated subset: CD45RA-negative fraction. The receptors were gathered from a young woman in good health.

This clone has more than one count but fewer than ten. The CDR3 coding sequence is TGCGCCAGCACCGCGGCAGGGGGCAGGACCTACGAGCAGTACTTC. Protein sequence: CASTAAGGRTYEQYF. The chain links TRBV5-1 to TRBJ2-7, with 8 bases identical to TRBD1. Unmatched junction bases numbered 10, after V lost 6 bases and J lost 2 bases. This CDR3 contains 15 residues. The germline V gene has CDR1 SGHRS and CDR2 YFSETQ.

This clone showed up just a few times. This rearrangement joins TRBV6-5 to TRBJ2-5; D gene unclear. CDR3 length equals 14 residues. V lost 2 bases and J 5 bases, leaving 12 bases between the germline ends. The germline CDR1 and CDR2 sequences are MNHEY and SVGAGI. The CDR3 here is CASSYSGVAETQYF. For the CDR3, the DNA is TGTGCCAGCAGTTACAGTGGGGTGGCGGAGACCCAGTACTTC.

This clone was observed a few times. The chain is built from TRBV5-4 and TRBJ1-1; 9 bases agree with TRBD1. The germline gives CDR1 SGHNT, CDR2 YYREEE (reference sequence). V dropped 0 bases and J dropped 1; count of bases not matched to a gene: 4. There are 16 residues in the CDR3. Written as DNA, the CDR3 is TGTGCCAGCAGCTTGGGGCTGGACAGGGGGAACACTGAAGCTTTCTTT. Amino acid sequence: CASSLGLDRGNTEAFF. The whole variable domain, filled in from reference TRBV5-4 and TRBJ1-1, reads ETGVTQSPTHLIKTRGQQVTLRCSSQSGHNTVSWYQQALGQGPQFIFQYYREEENGRGNFPPRFSGLQFPNYSSELNVNALELDDSALYLCASSLGLDRGNTEAFFGQGTRLTVV.

This clone came up many times. The sample contains more than one DNA sequence encoding this CDR3. V and J are TRBV25-1 and TRBJ2-7, with 7 bases lining up with TRBD1. V lost 6 bases, J lost 2 bases, and 4 bases stayed unmatched. The germline gives CDR1 MGHDK, CDR2 SYGVNS. The CDR3 totals 13 residues. The CDR3 nucleotides are TGTGCCAGCAGCCGGGGACAGCCCTACGAGCAGTACTTC. This gives the protein CASSRGQPYEQYF.

The chain employs TRBV14 and TRBJ2-2, with D unresolved. V gave up 4 bases and J gave up 5 bases, with 5 bases separating them. The CDR3 covers 12 residues. The germline CDR1 and CDR2 sequences are SGHDN and FVKESK. The CDR3 coding sequence is TGTGCCAGCAGCCCTGGGACCGGGGAGCTGTTTTTT. Protein sequence: CASSPGTGELFF.

This chain joins TRBV29-1 and TRBJ1-4, with no clear D. Germline V lookup: CDR1 SQVTM, CDR2 ANQGSEA. The CDR3 length is 15 residues. Trimming pared 6 bases from V and 2 bases from J, leaving 16 bases between. The CDR3 DNA reads TGCAGCGTCGGGTGGACGTCTGATACTAATGAAAAACTGTTTTTT. It specifies CSVGWTSDTNEKLFF.

This chain links TRBV25-1 with TRBJ1-3; D is possibly TRBD1 (6 bases). Germline V lookup: CDR1 MGHDK, CDR2 SYGVNS. CDR3 length equals 15 residues. Trimming cost V 4 bases and J 0 bases, with 10 bases left between them. The CDR3: CASSAQGASGNTIYF. CDR3 nucleotide sequence: TGTGCCAGCAGTGCACAGGGCGCCTCTGGAAACACCATATATTTT.

The V and J genes are TRBV10-2 and TRBJ1-5, with D possibly matching TRBD1 (6 bases). This CDR3 has 13 residues. Trimming cost V 5 bases and J 4 bases, with 9 bases left between them. Germline assignment: CDR1 WSHSY and CDR2 SAAADI. Here the CDR3 DNA reads TGCGCCAGCAGTCCCGACAGGAATCAGCCCCAGCATTTT. Protein: CASSPDRNQPQHF.

V is TRBV28 and J is TRBJ2-3; TRBD2 might be the D (7 bases). The ends were cut back, 3 bases at V and 0 bases at J, with 13 bases in the middle. Germline assignment: CDR1 MDHEN and CDR2 SYDVKM. This CDR3 region has 16 residues. CDR3 in DNA: TGTGCCAGCAGTTTTGCGGGGGCCACTAGCACAGATACGCAGTATTTT. It encodes CASSFAGATSTDTQYF.

The V gene is TRBV28, the J gene TRBJ2-4, with TRBD1 matching over 8 bases. The CDR3 spans 13 residues. V shed 11 bases and J 6 bases; nucleotides not matched to a gene: 9. From germline, CDR1 is MDHEN and CDR2 SYDVKM. CDR3: CAARDRNLNIQYF. The CDR3 bases are TGTGCCGCCCGGGACAGGAACTTAAACATTCAGTACTTC.

This clone was detected a few times. Relative to the germline gene, one junction end is altered; a read error may explain this. This rearrangement joins TRBV6-1 to TRBJ1-1; no clear D. In germline, CDR1 is MNHNS, CDR2 SASEGT. The CDR3 extends over 16 amino acids. CDR3 region: CASREGARSVNTEAFF. The CDR3 DNA sequence: TGTGCCAGCAGGGAAGGTGCACGTTCCGTGAACACTGAAGCTTTCTTT.

This clone was observed many times. The chain joins TRBV7-6 to TRBJ2-1; no firm D call. Trimming stripped 1 base from V and 0 bases from J, with 10 bases between. This CDR3 contains 16 residues. The germline gives CDR1 SGHVS, CDR2 FNYEAQ. For the CDR3, the DNA is TGTGCCAGCAGCTTAGAGCACCCCAGCTCCTACAATGAGCAGTTCTTC. It is translated as CASSLEHPSSYNEQFF.

The CDR3 DNA reads TGTGCCAGCAGTGCAAACCAGGGGGGATTCTGGGGCTACACCTTC. It encodes CASSANQGGFWGYTF. The chain joins TRBV5-4 to TRBJ1-2; 7 nucleotides match TRBD1. The V gene end was trimmed by 5 bases and the J gene end by 8 bases; junction bases not matched to a gene: 15. Germline loops: CDR1 SGHNT, CDR2 YYREEE (reference sequence). The CDR3 is 15 residues long. Supplemented by reference TRBV5-4 and TRBJ1-2, the full variable domain reads ETGVTQSPTHLIKTRGQQVTLRCSSQSGHNTVSWYQQALGQGPQFIFQYYREEENGRGNFPPRFSGLQFPNYSSELNVNALELDDSALYLCASSANQGGFWGYTFGSGTRLTVV.

This chain links TRBV5-5 with TRBJ2-5; D not certain. V dropped 0 bases and J dropped 5 bases, with 11 bases sitting between them. Looked up from germline, CDR1 is SGHKS and CDR2 is YYEKEE (reference sequence). The CDR3 consists of 14 residues. CDR3 amino acids: CASSLVLLAETQYF. The CDR3 DNA follows: TGTGCCAGCAGCTTGGTCCTCCTCGCCGAGACCCAGTACTTC.